This T cell receptor beta chain was recovered during a study of shared clonotypes between healthy human individuals. Germline loops: CDR1 SEHNR, CDR2 FQNEAQ (reference sequence). V was cut by 2 bases and J by 0 bases, with 8 bases left in between. The CDR3 consists of 15 residues. Overall study findings and caveats: Sampling used blood alone; tissue repertoires probably differ.

On this clone itself: The target antigen is unknown.

TCRdb keeps only in-frame clones here, not all; method: immunoSEQ multiplex PCR. This sample carries approximately 480,000 clones, 60% to 80% of them seen once, and the ten largest clones take around 12%. The sequence was collected from a woman between 40 and 50 years old in good health. Some clones in this sample may be carry-over from other donors' samples. The sample comprised PBMCs. The rearrangement links TRBV7-9 to TRBJ1-3; unclear D gene. This CDR3 is CASSLWVHSGNTIYF. CDR3 DNA: TGTGCCAGCAGCTTATGGGTCCACTCTGGAAACACCATATATTTT.